The next 21 T cell receptor beta chains were all read from a single sample in a study of beta chain features in type 1 diabetes. Study-level findings and limits: Patients with Type 1 diabetes showed moderately but significantly shorter TCRB CDR3s in all four CD4+ subsets.

Expressed TCRB transcripts were sequenced because the isolated RNA had all been reverse transcribed beforehand. TCRdb keeps only in-frame clones here, not all; method: immunoSEQ multiplex PCR. The sample yields approximately 150,000 clones, approximately 10% seen once. Their specific antigens are unknown. The sample taken for sequencing was central memory CD4+ T cells from blood. The receptors derive from a young man with type 1 diabetes.

The chain joins TRBV6-6 to TRBJ2-7; TRBD1 is a possible D gene (6 bases). V was pared by 7 bases and J by 3 bases, with 16 bases between. This CDR3 spans 14 amino acids. In germline, CDR1 is MNHNY, CDR2 SVGAGI (reference sequence). DNA for the CDR3: TGTGCCAGCAACCCACAGGGACCGAGCTACGAGCAGTACTTC. Translation gives CASNPQGPSYEQYF.

This clone was counted only a few times. This sequence joins TRBV11-2 and TRBJ2-7, with 11 bases lining up with TRBD2. CDR1 and CDR2 (germline): SGHAT, FQNNGV. The CDR3 has 14 residues. The V gene end was trimmed by 7 bases and the J gene end by 1 base; junction bases not matched to a gene: 3. The CDR3 here is CASTRLAGSYEQYF. The CDR3, as DNA: TGTGCCAGCACCCGACTAGCGGGGTCCTACGAGCAGTACTTC.

This clone turned up a few times. This chain links TRBV18 with TRBJ2-5, with D uncertain. From germline, CDR1 is KGHSH and CDR2 LQKENI. V was clipped by 1 base and J by 4 bases, with 7 bases between them. The CDR3 is 13 residues long. CDR3 coding DNA: TGTGCCAGCTCACCACTTCTCAGAGAGACCCAGTACTTC. It encodes CASSPLLRETQYF.

The genes are TRBV5-6 and TRBJ2-3; D is uncertain. V dropped 0 bases and J dropped 12 bases, with 11 bases sitting between them. In germline, CDR1 is SGHDT, CDR2 YYEEEE. The CDR3 has 12 amino acids. The CDR3 DNA sequence: TGTGCCAGCAGCTTGGGAGGCAGTCTCCAGTATTTT. This translates into CASSLGGSLQYF.

The chain carries TRBV19 and TRBJ1-1, with D uncertain. This CDR3 is built from 15 residues. Germline CDR1 LNHDA, CDR2 SQIVND (reference sequence). Trimming removed 10 bases at V and 1 base at J, with 19 bases between. The DNA of the CDR3 is TGTGCCACAAGGAGGGTGTACGGCAGGAACACTGAAGCTTTCTTT. Its translation is CATRRVYGRNTEAFF.

This chain connects TRBV7-3 to TRBJ2-3; 9 bases align to TRBD2. The CDR3 runs 14 residues. Germline assignment: CDR1 SGHTA and CDR2 FQGTGA. Germline trimming cut 6 bases from V and 8 bases from J; bases unmatched to any gene: 9. CDR3 nucleotides: TGTGCCAGCAGTTTCGGGGGACTAGCCGGTACGCAGTATTTT. Its translation: CASSFGGLAGTQYF.

In this sample, this clone turned up a few times. In DNA, the CDR3 is TGTGCCAGCAGCAGGACTAGCGGCCAGACCCAGTACTTC. Protein: CASSRTSGQTQYF. The gene calls are TRBV7-2 and TRBJ2-5, with 10 bases aligning to TRBD2. CDR3 length: 13 amino acids. Germline V lookup: CDR1 SGHTA, CDR2 FQGNSA. J lost 6 bases, V lost 5 bases, and 3 bases had no gene match.

This chain uses TRBV7-6 with TRBJ2-5; no reliable D call. CDR1 and CDR2 from the germline V gene are SGHVS and FNYEAQ. V was trimmed by 1 base and J by 1 base, leaving 7 bases between them. The CDR3 is made up of 14 amino acids. CDR3 residues: CASSLGGTQETQYF. The CDR3 DNA follows: TGTGCCAGCAGCTTAGGAGGCACCCAAGAGACCCAGTACTTC.

This clone has a handful of counts. This chain joins TRBV4-3 and TRBJ2-5, with TRBD2 as a possible D gene (5 bases). The CDR3 consists of 15 residues. The V gene lost 1 base and the J gene lost 2 bases, with 11 bases spanning the gap. Germline loops: CDR1 LGHNA, CDR2 YSLEER. The CDR3 bases are TGCGCCAGCAGCCAAGCTCTAGCCTATCAAGAGACCCAGTACTTC. Protein product: CASSQALAYQETQYF.

This clone appeared a few times. V is TRBV10-3 and J is TRBJ2-3; tentatively, D is TRBD1 (5 bases). CDR3 length: 15 residues. CDR1 and CDR2 from the germline V gene are ENHRY and SYGVKD. Trimming shortened V by 2 bases and J by 2 bases, and 11 bases separated the two germline ends. DNA of the CDR3: TGTGCCATCAGTGAGCAGGGCCCGCTCACAGATACGCAGTATTTT. This translates into CAISEQGPLTDTQYF.

The V gene is TRBV27, the J gene TRBJ2-6; D is ambiguous. CDR3 length equals 15 residues. Germline V gene sequence: CDR1 MNHEY, CDR2 SMNVEV (reference sequence). Deletions cut 6 bases from V and 2 bases from J, with 11 bases between. The CDR3 sequence is CASSHALTGANVLTF. The CDR3 DNA reads as TGTGCCAGCAGCCACGCGTTGACTGGGGCCAACGTCCTGACTTTC.

The sample holds many counts of this clone. The CDR3 region has the DNA TGTGCCAGCAGTCCCAGGGGAGGGACCACAGATACGCAGTATTTT. It codes for CASSPRGGTTDTQYF. The chain joins TRBV28 to TRBJ2-3; maybe TRBD2 (7 bases). The V end was cut by 5 bases, the J end by 2 bases, with 14 bases between. This CDR3 region has 15 residues. Germline V gives CDR1 MDHEN, CDR2 SYDVKM.

Worth noting for this clone: At the DNA level, this CDR3 is encoded by other sequences in the same sample as well. The CDR3 protein is CASSLTGEQYF. The CDR3 nucleotides are TGTGCCAGCTCATTGACAGGGGAGCAGTACTTC. The chain uses TRBV18 and TRBJ2-7, with 7 bases aligning to TRBD1. Germline V lookup: CDR1 KGHSH, CDR2 LQKENI. J lost 7 bases, V lost 5 bases, and 2 bases had no gene match. CDR3 length: 11 amino acids.

This chain uses TRBV5-1 with TRBJ1-6; D is unclear. The V gene's germline CDR1 is SGHRS and CDR2 YFSETQ. Trimming stripped 3 bases from V and 8 bases from J, with 9 bases between. The CDR3 is 13 amino acids. The CDR3 protein is CASSSERYSPLHF. CDR3 nucleotides: TGCGCCAGCAGCTCAGAAAGATATTCACCCCTCCACTTT.

This clone was seen more than once but under ten times. The same CDR3 arises from other DNA sequences in this sample as well. The CDR3 nucleotides read TGTGCCAGCAGCTCGGGACTAGCAGGTTACAATGAGCAGTTCTTC. Translated, it gives CASSSGLAGYNEQFF. This chain connects TRBV11-2 to TRBJ2-1, with TRBD2 matching 9 bases. Germline loops: CDR1 SGHAT, CDR2 FQNNGV. The CDR3 contains 15 residues. After removal of 4 bases from V and 4 bases from J, the junction contained 5 bases not matched to a gene.

The rearrangement links TRBV2 to TRBJ2-7; D is ambiguous. The V and J ends lost 5 bases and 3 bases respectively, with 2 bases between them. This CDR3 has 10 amino acids. Germline loops: CDR1 SNHLY, CDR2 FYNNEI. The CDR3 DNA reads as TGTGCCAGCAGTCGCTACGAGCAGTACTTC. It specifies CASSRYEQYF.

This clone was seen a few times. A junction boundary mismatches the germline segment, possibly from a read error. The chain uses TRBV11-2 and TRBJ1-5; possible D gene TRBD1, 5 bases. Germline loops: CDR1 SGHAT, CDR2 FQNNGV. The CDR3 contains 12 residues. CDR3 protein: CASSSGTGGLYF. Written as DNA, the CDR3 is TGTGCCAGCAGCTCCGGGACCGGGGGATTGTATTTT. Together with reference TRBV11-2 and TRBJ1-5, the CDR3 gives the full variable domain: EAGVAQSPRYKIIEKRQSVAFWCNPISGHATLYWYQQILGQGPKLLIQFQNNGVVDDSQLPKDRFSAERLKGVDSTLKIQPAKLEDSAVYLCASSSGTGGLYFGDGTRLSIL.

There are a few counts of this clone. The V gene is TRBV5-4, the J gene TRBJ2-1, with D perhaps TRBD2 (6 bases). Germline V gene lookup returns CDR1 SGHNT and CDR2 YYREEE (reference sequence). With 4 bases removed from V and 5 bases from J, the gap between germline ends came to 16 bases. This CDR3 is 15 amino acids long. CDR3 nucleotide sequence: TGTGCCAGCAGCCAAGATGGCGGGACCAACAATGAGCAGTTCTTC. This codes for CASSQDGGTNNEQFF.

This clone appeared a few times. V usage is TRBV5-1 and J usage is TRBJ2-3, with 10 bases aligning to TRBD1. The CDR3 covers 16 residues. V shed 4 bases, J shed 2 bases, and the junction held 7 bases outside the gene matches. Germline loops: CDR1 SGHRS, CDR2 YFSETQ. CDR3 residues: CASSMGQGNPTDTQYF. CDR3 sequence (DNA): TGCGCCAGCAGCATGGGACAGGGGAACCCCACAGATACGCAGTATTTT.

The chain recombines TRBV6-5 with TRBJ1-6; a weak D match, TRBD1 (6 bases). V lost 6 bases and J 7 bases, leaving 13 bases between the germline ends. From germline, CDR1 is MNHEY and CDR2 SVGAGI. The CDR3 is made up of 14 amino acids. The CDR3 region is CASSPTGQNSPLHF. The CDR3, as DNA: TGTGCCAGCAGCCCGACCGGACAGAATTCACCCCTCCACTTT.

J is TRBJ2-7 and V is TRBV15, with D tentatively TRBD2 (6 bases). This CDR3 comprises 14 residues. V lost 0 bases to trimming and J lost 4 bases, with 10 bases between them. Looked up from germline, CDR1 is LNHNV and CDR2 is YYDKDF (reference sequence). The CDR3 loop is CATSRDAGMYEQYF. CDR3 bases: TGTGCCACCAGCAGAGATGCGGGGATGTACGAGCAGTACTTC. Full variable domain (remainder filled in from reference TRBV15 and TRBJ2-7): DAMVIQNPRYQVTQFGKPVTLSCSQTLNHNVMYWYQQKSSQAPKLLFHYYDKDFNNEADTPDNFQSRRPNTSFCFLDIRSPGLGDTAMYLCATSRDAGMYEQYFGPGTRLTVT.